Below, 2 T cell receptor beta chains from the same sample are listed, as sequenced in a study of vaccination effects on CD4 cells after COVID-19. Isolating CD4+ T cells followed 9 to 10 days of culture. Antigens for these TCRs are unknown. Clones were read by immunoSEQ multiplex PCR, and TCRdb kept only the in-frame ones, dropping some. Among around 41,000 clones listed, roughly 82% were seen once. Specimen: CD4+ T cells from PBMCs cultured without peptide, collected before COVID-19 vaccination. The receptors here all came from a human donor who received a COVID-19 vaccine.

The chain carries TRBV6-4 and TRBJ2-1, with TRBD2 matching over 10 bases. Per the germline V gene, CDR1 is MRHNA and CDR2 is SNTAGT. V shed 0 bases and J 9 bases; nucleotides not matched to a gene: 8. This CDR3 comprises 16 residues. The CDR3, as DNA: TGTGCCAGCAGTGACTCCCCAGCGGGGGGGCAGGGTGAGCAGTTCTTC. Its translation: CASSDSPAGGQGEQFF.

The chain has TRBV6-6 and TRBJ2-7; possibly TRBD2 for D (6 bases). This CDR3 spans 14 amino acids. Germline V gene lookup returns CDR1 MNHNY and CDR2 SVGAGI (reference sequence). Trimming removed 5 bases at V and 4 bases at J, with 15 bases between. The DNA for the CDR3 is TGTGCCAGCAGTACCCAACACGGGGGATACGAGCAGTACGTC. It yields the protein CASSTQHGGYEQYV.